The source of this TCR beta chain is a study of T cell repertoires in cytomegalovirus infection. Background on the study: It can be stated that public TCR beta signatures indicated CMV infection as well as a matching HLA type.

Study outcomes and limitations: HLA-C-restricted CMV clonotypes gave the most frequent clonotype in two of eight donors. Identification of carriers of CMV plus the relevant HLA was performed using cumulative public TCR beta family frequency.

MiXCR, applied by TCRdb to the reads, yields one record per CDR3 protein. The sample records roughly 100,000 distinct CDR3 sequences, approximately 16% being singletons. The length of the CDR3 is 15 residues. CDR1 is SNHLY and CDR2 is FYNNEI in the germline V gene. The ends lost 5 bases at V and 6 bases at J; junction bases unmatched: 12. As to this clonotype: Antigen: not known.

The gene calls are TRBV2 and TRBJ2-7; 8 bases are a match to TRBD2. The source material was PBMCs. This sequence originates from a human donor in good health (CMV status not recorded). Some clones in this sample may be carry-over from other donors' samples. CDR3 amino acids: CASSRAGGGRLEQYF. CDR3 nucleotide sequence: TGTGCCAGCAGTCGGGCCGGCGGGGGGAGGCTCGAGCAGTACTTC.